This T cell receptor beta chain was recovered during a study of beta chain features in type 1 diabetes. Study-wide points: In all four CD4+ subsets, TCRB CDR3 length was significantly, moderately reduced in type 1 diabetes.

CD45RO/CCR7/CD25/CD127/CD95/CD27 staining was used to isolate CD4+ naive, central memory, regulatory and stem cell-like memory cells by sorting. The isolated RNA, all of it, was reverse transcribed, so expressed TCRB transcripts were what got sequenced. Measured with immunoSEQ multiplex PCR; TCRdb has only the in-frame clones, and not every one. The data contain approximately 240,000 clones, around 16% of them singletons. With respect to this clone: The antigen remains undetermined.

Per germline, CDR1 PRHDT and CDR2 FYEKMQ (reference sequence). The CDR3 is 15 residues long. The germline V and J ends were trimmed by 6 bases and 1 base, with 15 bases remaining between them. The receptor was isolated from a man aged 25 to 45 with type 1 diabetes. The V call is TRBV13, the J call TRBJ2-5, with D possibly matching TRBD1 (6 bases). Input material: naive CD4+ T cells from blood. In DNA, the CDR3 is TGTGCCAGCAGGACAGGTCACATACCCCAAGAGACCCAGTACTTC. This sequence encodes CASRTGHIPQETQYF.